This TCR beta chain was sequenced for a study of shared clonotypes between healthy human individuals (dated by TCRdb to 2018 to 2021). For the wider study: The cohort comprised a couple of women and a few men aged 18 to 49 years. Per donor, three plates each were used for CD4 naive and CD4 memory, two for CD8 naive, and one for CD8 memory. The study deeply sequenced blood TCR repertoires of several healthy adults to estimate repertoire size and the extent of clonotype sharing between individuals. Libraries were prepared and TCR repertoires were sequenced by different laboratories using diverse techniques, in order to increase sequencing depth and limit assay-specific biases. Per donor, leukapheresis produced somewhere between about 0.85 and 8.9 billion PBMCs.

The cysteine opens and the phenylalanine closes a CDR3 of 13 amino acids. Only CDR3 DNA is held: 39 bases, read in frame from base 1. The donors were healthy, HIV-negative adults with no recently reported acute infections or vaccinations. Every donor was a Caucasian adult living in Nashville, Tennessee, USA. CD4+ T cells were enriched by magnetic negative selection, after which naive cells were positively selected on CD45RA and the negative fraction was taken as the memory subset. Blood was collected by leukapheresis, and PBMCs were isolated by Ficoll-Histopaque density gradient centrifugation and then cryopreserved in liquid nitrogen vapor phase. Analytical flow cytometry was used to check the purity and quantity of every magnetically sorted T cell population. Genomic DNA was isolated from every sorted fraction and measured by UV absorbance on a Nanodrop 2000c. The full study reports these points: Pairwise subsampling indicated that sequencing depth was expected to affect the degree of clonotype sharing among donors. Larger estimated clonotype richness was generally found for naive subsets than for memory subsets. The small number of donors limited the genetic and exposure-history diversity represented. Higher generation probabilities were observed for clonotypes shared by all four sorted-subset donors than for non-shared clonotypes. Sampling was restricted to blood, and TCR repertoires in tissues likely differ from the TCR repertoires found in blood. Across a handful of donors, about 4.5% of naive CD4, roughly 3.5% of naive CD8, 2% to 2.5% of memory CD4, and approximately 0.42% of memory CD8 clonotypes were shared. Rarefaction of sorted-subset datasets indicated incomplete sequencing despite the large sequencing depth.

With regard to this clone: It lacks a known antigen. No much larger clone exists at a distance of one base, and base qualities are not known.

TCR CDR3 regions were amplified from genomic DNA by multiplex PCR using the deep immunoSEQ assay. Extracted genomic DNA from each cell subset was distributed evenly across all wells of several immunoSEQ 96-well plates, and each plate was treated as a replicate. Each replicate PCR for sorted subsets received about 200 ng genomic DNA, equal to roughly 30,000 T cell genomes. Purified libraries were quantified with a Qubit 3.0 fluorometer, sized on a Bioanalyzer 2100, and re-quantified with the KAPA Library Quantification kit. Each immunoSEQ 96-well plate was sequenced on its own single-read 150-cycle Illumina NextSeq 550 flow cell. As for the original processing: Because the immunoSEQ output included only junctional sequences and no quality scores, the filtering could not be the same as the filtering used for full-length reads. To assign V/J genes and CDR3, sequences were annotated using PyIR, a Python wrapper for IgBLAST v1.9, with IMGT germline references. Any read was removed if the V/J assignment was weak (E-value above 1e-6), the CDR3 was missing, or the read contained stop codons, out-of-frame junctions, or ambiguous translated residues. V3J clonotypes were defined by identical inferred V gene, J gene, and CDR3 amino acid sequence. Percentage overlap between repertoires was computed as shared unique clonotypes divided by the size of the smaller repertoire. Richness of each repertoire was evaluated using RTK rarefaction, the Chao1 estimator, and Recon v2.1 estimates of unobserved clonotypes. For all TCRbeta clonotypes obtained by the gDNA method from several donors, generation probabilities were computed with OLGA. Held by TCRdb, this immuneACCESS table contains in-frame sequences only and omits some clones. Under half of the omission traces to an unresolved V gene where checked; the cause of the rest is unknown. V and J calls and clone size are given by that table; D and trimming were obtained from the DNA. The sample table contains approximately 2.5 million clones; only one count was recorded for roughly nine tenths of them. The ten largest make up 0.13% to 0.15% of the sample.

This clonotype was sampled from a man aged 18-30 years in good health. The specimen sequenced was naive CD4+ T cells sorted from blood. In the paper's terms, the cell subset or site label means: CD45RA+ positively selected. This chain joins TRBV21-1 to TRBJ2-4; the table's D call, TRBD1, has no DNA check behind it. TRBV21-1 is tagged as a pseudogene. The CDR3 reads as follows: CASIPKGENIQYF. The DNA is TGTGCCAGCATCCCAAAGGGGGAAAACATTCAGTACTTC.